One and the same sample provided the 13 T cell receptor beta chains below, sequenced in a study of shared clonotypes between healthy human individuals. Selected positively for CCR7 and CD45RO-negative, naive CD8 cells excluded terminally differentiated effector memory CD45RA+ cells. Clones were read by immunoSEQ multiplex PCR, and TCRdb kept only the in-frame ones, dropping some. The sample lists around 580,000 clones; 98% were seen once. Source material: naive CD8+ T cells sorted from blood. The receptors were sampled from a man between 25 and 39 years old in good health.

This chain connects TRBV25-1 to TRBJ2-7, with D unclear. Germline values: CDR1 MGHDK, CDR2 SYGVNS. The CDR3 is 12 residues long. V was clipped by 3 bases and J by 5 bases, with 8 bases between them. CDR3: CASSEGLNEQYF. CDR3 DNA: TGTGCCAGCAGTGAGGGTCTAAACGAGCAGTACTTC.

This sequence joins TRBV5-6 and TRBJ2-7, with 7 bases aligning to TRBD2. The CDR3 is 16 residues long. Per germline, CDR1 SGHDT and CDR2 YYEEEE. V gave up 7 bases and J gave up 3 bases; unmatched junction bases: 16. In DNA, the CDR3 is TGTGCCAGCTTCGATGTGAGAGGGGAGGGGATCTACGAGCAGTACTTC. It yields the protein CASFDVRGEGIYEQYF. The full variable domain, its missing parts supplied by reference TRBV5-6 and TRBJ2-7, is DAGVTQSPTHLIKTRGQQVTLRCSPKSGHDTVSWYQQALGQGPQFIFQYYEEEERQRGNFPDRFSGHQFPNYSSELNVNALLLGDSALYLCASFDVRGEGIYEQYFGPGTRLTVT.

V is TRBV7-6 and J is TRBJ2-1; 12 nucleotides match TRBD2. With 5 bases clipped from V and 7 bases from J, the junction kept 6 bases outside the gene matches. The germline gives CDR1 SGHVS, CDR2 FNYEAQ. This CDR3 is built from 15 residues. DNA for the CDR3: TGTGCCAGCAGCCAACTAGCGGGAGGTTCTAATGAGCAGTTCTTC. It encodes CASSQLAGGSNEQFF.

The chain uses TRBV7-2 and TRBJ1-5, with D hard to call. V gave up 1 base and J gave up 4 bases, with 11 bases separating them. Looked up from germline, CDR1 is SGHTA and CDR2 is FQGNSA. The CDR3 totals 15 residues. The CDR3, as DNA: TGTGCCAGCAGCTTAGATTGGCAGGAGAATCAGCCCCAGCATTTT. Its protein is CASSLDWQENQPQHF.

The V gene is TRBV7-9, the J gene TRBJ2-7; 7 bases are a match to TRBD1. Losses at the gene ends were 5 bases for V and 2 bases for J; bases not matched to a gene: 9. The V gene's germline CDR1 is SEHNR and CDR2 FQNEAQ (reference sequence). The CDR3 length is 15 residues. The DNA for the CDR3 is TGTGCCAGCAGCAACAAAGGGGGCTCCACCTACGAGCAGTACTTC. Protein: CASSNKGGSTYEQYF.

The CDR3 nucleotides are TGCGCCAGCAGCTTGCTACTAGACCCAGAAGAGACCCAGTACTTC. Translated: CASSLLLDPEETQYF. The rearrangement uses TRBV5-1 and TRBJ2-5; maybe TRBD2 (5 bases). V was clipped by 1 base and J by 3 bases, with 13 bases between them. CDR1 SGHRS and CDR2 YFSETQ come from the germline V gene. The CDR3 runs to 15 residues.

The rearrangement uses TRBV27 and TRBJ2-6; weak D call: TRBD2 (5 bases). Trimming left V 3 bases short and J 0 bases short, with 6 bases between. Germline CDR1 MNHEY, CDR2 SMNVEV (reference sequence). The CDR3 is 15 residues long. CDR3 in amino acids: CASSFEGSGANVLTF. CDR3 DNA: TGTGCCAGCAGTTTCGAGGGCTCTGGGGCCAACGTCCTGACTTTC.

The rearrangement links TRBV6-5 to TRBJ1-5; D is uncertain. The CDR3 has 13 amino acids. V was trimmed by 0 bases and J by 5 bases, leaving 5 bases between them. Per the germline V gene, CDR1 is MNHEY and CDR2 is SVGAGI. The CDR3 DNA is TGTGCCAGCAGTTACTCGCCCGATCAGCCCCAGCATTTT. Protein sequence: CASSYSPDQPQHF.

V is TRBV7-8 and J is TRBJ2-3; 11 positions match TRBD2. CDR1 is SGHVS, CDR2 FQNEAQ, per germline. J gave up 5 bases and V 8 bases, and 12 bases lay outside the gene matches. CDR3 size: 16 residues. CDR3 protein: CASAPGLAGFEDTQYF. Written as DNA, the CDR3 is TGTGCCAGCGCCCCAGGACTAGCGGGCTTTGAAGATACGCAGTATTTT. The full variable domain, completed using reference TRBV7-8 and TRBJ2-3, is GAGVSQSPRYKVAKRGQDVALRCDPISGHVSLFWYQQALGQGPEFLTYFQNEAQLDKSGLPSDRFFAERPEGSVSTLKIQRTQQEDSAVYLCASAPGLAGFEDTQYFGPGTRLTVL.

The chain carries TRBV29-1 and TRBJ2-2, with 8 bases matching TRBD1. Per the germline V gene, CDR1 is SQVTM and CDR2 is ANQGSEA. CDR3 size: 15 residues. Trimming removed 5 bases from V and 5 bases from J; junction bases left unmatched: 10. The CDR3 nucleotides are TGCAGCGTTTACACGGGACAGGATTTTACCGGGGAGCTGTTTTTT. Translated: CSVYTGQDFTGELFF.

CDR3: CASSLMVQTYNEQFF. CDR3 coding DNA: TGTGCCAGCAGTTTAATGGTACAGACATACAATGAGCAGTTCTTC. The V and J genes are TRBV28 and TRBJ2-1; D unresolved. The CDR3 has 15 residues. Trimming cost V 2 bases and J 4 bases, with 12 bases left between them. The V gene's germline CDR1 is MDHEN and CDR2 SYDVKM.

The chain is built from TRBV10-3 and TRBJ1-1; no clear D. Trimming pared 7 bases from V and 1 base from J, leaving 13 bases between. The CDR3 totals 14 residues. Per the germline V gene, CDR1 is ENHRY and CDR2 is SYGVKD. The CDR3: CAITQSRENTEAFF. CDR3 sequence (DNA): TGTGCCATCACCCAGTCCCGGGAGAACACTGAAGCTTTCTTT.

The rearrangement joins TRBV9 to TRBJ2-3; TRBD2 matches 10 bases. The CDR3 loop spans 17 amino acids. After removal of 3 bases from V and 2 bases from J, the junction contained 9 bases not matched to a gene. The germline gives CDR1 SGDLS, CDR2 YYNGEE. The CDR3 loop reads CASSAILAGADTDTQYF. The CDR3 DNA reads as TGTGCCAGCAGCGCTATCCTAGCGGGAGCGGACACAGATACGCAGTATTTT.